The clone carrying this T cell receptor (beta chain) has just one count. It may be a read error: a sequence one base away is much more abundant. The sample belongs to a study of molecular identifiers for immune sequencing clone quantification. Sorting isolated naive CD8 T cells as CD8+CD4-CCR7+CD45RA+ events. Germline V gives CDR1 MNHEY, CDR2 SVGEGT. V lost 2 bases and J 4 bases, leaving 17 bases between the germline ends. This CDR3 has 16 amino acids. Listed TCR primers and previously described methods were used for bulk TCR libraries. TCRdb used MiXCR to reprocess the PCR reads, holding one entry per CDR3 protein. The data show about 640,000 distinct CDR3 sequences, with approximately 20% seen just once and roughly 0.9% held by the top ten.

The sequenced material came from naive CD8+ T cells from blood, with Jurkat cell RNA spiked in. Subset defined: FACS-sorted CD8+CD4-CCR7+CD45RA+ naive T cells. This chain links TRBV6-2 or TRBV6-3 with TRBJ1-1, with unresolved D. This TCR was sampled from a human donor in good health. Some libraries in this study had Jurkat cell RNA spiked in. Here the CDR3 reads CASSYPTLRKGTEAFF. Here the CDR3 DNA reads TGTGCCAGCAGTTACCCCACTCTTCGGAAGGGCACTGAAGCTTTCTTT.